These 5 T cell receptor beta chains were sequenced from one sample in a study of Ad26.COV2.S vaccination and SARS-CoV-2 variants. Method: immunoSEQ multiplex PCR; TCRdb's copy keeps in-frame clones and lacks some. Of about 500,000 clones listed, roughly 87% were seen once; the top ten hold approximately 1.7%. The sample's treatment: some 20 received Ad26.COV2.S at low or high dose, single or two shots; 5 received placebo; per-sample allocation not given. Specimen acquisition occurred on day 63 following the initial vaccine or placebo injection. The material sequenced was peripheral blood, taken in a trial of Ad26.COV2.S vaccine versus placebo. Every receptor here comes from a person aged 18-65 years who received the Ad26.COV2.S COVID-19 vaccine or a placebo.

V is TRBV27 and J is TRBJ1-6; the D gene is possibly TRBD1 (5 bases). The CDR3 has 14 amino acids. Per germline, CDR1 MNHEY and CDR2 SMNVEV (reference sequence). The ends were cut back, 3 bases at V and 7 bases at J, with 10 bases in the middle. DNA for the CDR3: TGTGCCAGCAGTTTGCGAGGGGTCAATTCACCCCTCCACTTT. Translation gives CASSLRGVNSPLHF.

This clone has only one observation. V gene TRBV4-1 combines with J gene TRBJ1-2; maybe TRBD1 (5 bases). The CDR3 has 13 residues. Germline V gives CDR1 MGHRA, CDR2 YSYEKL. Trimming removed 6 bases at V and 2 bases at J, with 10 bases between. In nucleotides, the CDR3 is TGCGCCAGCAGTTCATGGGGGAACTATGGCTACACCTTC. It is translated as CASSSWGNYGYTF.

V is TRBV18 and J is TRBJ1-2, with D unresolved. The CDR3 contains 13 residues. V was shortened by 4 bases and J by 6 bases, with 12 bases between the two germline ends. Germline V gene data show CDR1 as KGHSH and CDR2 as LQKENI. The chain's CDR3 is CASSRERADGYTF. Written as DNA, the CDR3 is TGTGCCAGCTCACGGGAAAGGGCGGATGGCTACACCTTC.

The genes are TRBV21-1 and TRBJ1-3. TRBV21-1 is an annotated pseudogene. The CDR3 has 13 amino acids. In DNA, the CDR3 is TGTGCCAGCAGCGGTTCGCAGACTTTCACCATATATTTT. Encoded protein: CASSGSQTFTIYF.

The chain has TRBV30 and TRBJ1-2, with a tentative D call TRBD1 (5 bases). CDR1 GTSNPN and CDR2 SVGIG come from the germline V gene (reference sequence). Trimming shortened V by 0 bases and J by 4 bases, and 12 bases separated the two germline ends. This CDR3 comprises 14 residues. The CDR3 sequence is CAWSVSGGGYGYTF. Here the CDR3 DNA reads TGTGCCTGGAGTGTATCGGGTGGGGGCTATGGCTACACCTTC.